These 32 T cell receptor beta chains were sequenced from one sample in a study of control samples from healthy donors and cancer patients. Produced via immunoSEQ multiplex PCR; TCRdb's table is partial and in-frame only. Of over 150,000 clones listed, 96% are singletons. The sequencing input was blood. These receptors were obtained from a woman aged 30 to 39 in good health.

The V and J genes are TRBV9 and TRBJ1-3; TRBD1 matches at 9 bases. Looked up from germline, CDR1 is SGDLS and CDR2 is YYNGEE. The V gene end was trimmed by 3 bases and the J gene end by 5 bases; junction bases not matched to a gene: 6. The CDR3 totals 15 residues. CDR3 bases: TGTGCCAGCAGCGGCATGACAGGGGGGAGAAACACCATATATTTT. Amino acids: CASSGMTGGRNTIYF.

The rearrangement joins TRBV7-9 to TRBJ1-1; D not certain. Trimming removed 2 bases at V and 8 bases at J, with 9 bases between. The CDR3 extends over 12 amino acids. Per the germline V gene, CDR1 is SEHNR and CDR2 is FQNEAQ (reference sequence). DNA of the CDR3: TGTGCCAGCAGCTTATTACCGGGCGAAGCTTTCTTT. It specifies CASSLLPGEAFF.

The genes are TRBV5-4 and TRBJ2-5; TRBD2 agrees at 13 bases. There are 13 residues in the CDR3. Germline V gene data show CDR1 as SGHNT and CDR2 as YYREEE (reference sequence). The V and J ends lost 7 bases and 4 bases, in that order; junction bases with no gene match: 1. The CDR3 spells CASGLAGVETQYF. The CDR3 region has the DNA TGTGCCAGCGGACTAGCGGGAGTAGAGACCCAGTACTTC. The whole variable domain, remainder taken from reference TRBV5-4 and TRBJ2-5, is ETGVTQSPTHLIKTRGQQVTLRCSSQSGHNTVSWYQQALGQGPQFIFQYYREEENGRGNFPPRFSGLQFPNYSSELNVNALELDDSALYLCASGLAGVETQYFGPGTRLLVL.

The chain combines TRBV19 with TRBJ1-1, with 12 positions matching TRBD1. CDR3 length: 15 residues. Germline lookup yields CDR1 LNHDA and CDR2 SQIVND (reference sequence). The V segment lost 6 bases and the J segment 3 bases; nucleotides outside the gene matches: 5. DNA of the CDR3: TGTGCCAGTAGACGGGACAGGGGGCCTGACACTGAAGCTTTCTTT. As protein: CASRRDRGPDTEAFF. Filled out from reference TRBV19 and TRBJ1-1, the complete variable domain reads DGGITQSPKYLFRKEGQNVTLSCEQNLNHDAMYWYRQDPGQGLRLIYYSQIVNDFQKGDIAEGYSVSREKKESFPLTVTSAQKNPTAFYLCASRRDRGPDTEAFFGQGTRLTVV.

The chain carries TRBV28 and TRBJ1-5; tentative D call: TRBD1 (5 bases). V was pared by 5 bases and J by 4 bases, with 9 bases between. Per the germline V gene, CDR1 is MDHEN and CDR2 is SYDVKM. The CDR3 contains 13 residues. CDR3 sequence (DNA): TGTGCCAGCAGTACTCCAGGGAATCAGCCCCAGCATTTT. As protein: CASSTPGNQPQHF.

J is TRBJ1-2 and V is TRBV24-1; 8 nucleotides match TRBD1. The CDR3 loop spans 13 amino acids. In germline, CDR1 is KGHDR, CDR2 SFDVKD. Trimming cost V 4 bases and J 6 bases; bases outside gene matches: 3. Written as DNA, the CDR3 is TGTGCCACCAGTGACCACAGGGGGGATGGCTACACCTTC. This gives the protein CATSDHRGDGYTF.

The chain recombines TRBV3-1 (or the pseudogene TRBV3-2) with TRBJ1-6; 7 positions match TRBD1. The CDR3 is 15 residues long. Germline values: CDR1 LGHDT, CDR2 YNNKEL (reference sequence). Unmatched junction bases numbered 10, after V lost 7 bases and J lost 7 bases. The CDR3 DNA sequence: TGTGCCAGCACCCCCAGGGGGGGTCCCAATTCACCCCTCCACTTT. It codes for CASTPRGGPNSPLHF.

The rearrangement joins TRBV3-1 (or the pseudogene TRBV3-2) to TRBJ2-2; D call uncertain. V was cut by 4 bases and J by 5 bases, with 14 bases left in between. Germline-derived CDR1 and CDR2 are LGHDT and YNNKEL (reference sequence). The CDR3 extends over 15 amino acids. The CDR3: CASSLPSWGTGELFF. The CDR3 DNA sequence: TGTGCCAGCAGCCTACCCTCCTGGGGAACCGGGGAGCTGTTTTTT.

This rearrangement joins TRBV9 to TRBJ1-4; D is ambiguous. Germline assignment: CDR1 SGDLS and CDR2 YYNGEE. Trimming stripped 3 bases from V and 8 bases from J, with 11 bases between. The CDR3 sequence is 13 residues long. The chain's CDR3 is CASSAGGSEKLFF. CDR3 DNA sequence: TGTGCCAGCAGCGCCGGAGGGAGCGAAAAACTGTTTTTT.

The chain is built from TRBV6-2 or TRBV6-3 and TRBJ2-1, with 11 bases matching TRBD2. V lost 2 bases, J lost 4 bases, and 4 bases stayed unmatched. The CDR3 runs to 16 residues. The germline V gene has CDR1 MNHEY and CDR2 SVGEGT. CDR3 region: CASSYPTSGIYNEQFF. For the CDR3, the DNA is TGTGCCAGCAGTTACCCGACTAGCGGGATATACAATGAGCAGTTCTTC.

The genes are TRBV5-4 and TRBJ2-1; 9 bases line up with TRBD2. The CDR3 spans 15 residues. Germline V gives CDR1 SGHNT, CDR2 YYREEE (reference sequence). V lost 2 bases and J lost 7; bases outside the gene matches: 7. For the CDR3, the DNA is TGTGCCAGCAGCTTCGGGCTAGCGGGACGGAATGAGCAGTTCTTC. Translated: CASSFGLAGRNEQFF.

The chain employs TRBV5-4 and TRBJ1-2; D may be TRBD1 (6 bases). Germline CDR1 reads SGHNT; CDR2 reads YYREEE (reference sequence). V was cut by 0 bases and J by 5 bases, with 11 bases left in between. CDR3 length: 14 amino acids. The chain's CDR3 is CASSLVGGRYGYTF. DNA of the CDR3: TGTGCCAGCAGCTTGGTTGGGGGCAGGTATGGCTACACCTTC.

The gene calls are TRBV18 and TRBJ1-2, with 12 nucleotides matching TRBD1. The CDR3 spans 14 residues. The V gene end was trimmed by 4 bases and the J gene end by 9 bases; junction bases not matched to a gene: 6. CDR1 and CDR2 (germline): KGHSH, LQKENI. DNA for the CDR3: TGTGCCAGCTCACTGGGACAGGGGGCTTTAAGCTACACCTTC. It yields the protein CASSLGQGALSYTF.

The chain recombines TRBV21-1 with TRBJ1-5; TRBD1 is taken as the D call from the table, unchecked against the DNA. TRBV21-1 is a pseudogene. This CDR3 contains 18 residues. CDR3: CASSTKGPGQGRYQPQHF. CDR3 DNA: TGTGCCAGCAGCACAAAGGGCCCGGGACAGGGGCGTTATCAGCCCCAGCATTTT.

The V gene is TRBV19, the J gene TRBJ1-1; maybe TRBD1 (5 bases). Germline-derived CDR1 and CDR2 are LNHDA and SQIVND (reference sequence). The length of the CDR3 is 14 residues. The ends were cut back, 3 bases at V and 1 base at J, with 9 bases in the middle. DNA for the CDR3: TGTGCCAGTAGTATTTCAGGGACGAACACTGAAGCTTTCTTT. Its translation is CASSISGTNTEAFF.

This chain uses TRBV6-2 or TRBV6-3 with TRBJ1-5, with D uncertain. V lost 4 bases and J 1 base, leaving 5 bases between the germline ends. Germline CDR1 reads MNHEY; CDR2 reads SVGEGT. CDR3 size: 13 residues. The chain's CDR3 is CASSSQSNQPQHF. The CDR3 region has the DNA TGTGCCAGCAGTTCACAGAGCAATCAGCCCCAGCATTTT.

The chain combines TRBV29-1 with TRBJ2-3; either TRBD1 or TRBD2 may fit D (5 bases each). V lost 5 bases, J lost 6 bases, and 21 bases lay in between. The CDR3 spans 15 residues. The germline V gene has CDR1 SQVTM and CDR2 ANQGSEA. CDR3 sequence reads: CSVRRWGDPGDTQYF. The CDR3 DNA reads as TGCAGCGTTCGTCGGTGGGGCGACCCGGGGGATACGCAGTATTTT.

The V and J genes are TRBV2 and TRBJ2-2; the D gene is possibly TRBD2 (6 bases). The V and J ends lost 1 base and 6 bases respectively, with 9 bases between them. Germline loops: CDR1 SNHLY, CDR2 FYNNEI. The CDR3 spans 14 residues. This CDR3 reads CASSEGLASGELFF. The CDR3 DNA reads as TGTGCCAGCAGTGAAGGTCTAGCGTCCGGGGAGCTGTTTTTT.

The chain links TRBV3-1 (or the pseudogene TRBV3-2) to TRBJ2-7; 13 nucleotides align to TRBD2. This CDR3 has 16 amino acids. V shed 4 bases, J shed 2 bases, and the junction held 5 bases outside the gene matches. Germline V gene sequence: CDR1 LGHDT, CDR2 YNNKEL (reference sequence). The CDR3 nucleotides are TGTGCCAGCAGCCTCCAGACTAGCGGGAGGCCCTACGAGCAGTACTTC. It codes for CASSLQTSGRPYEQYF.

V usage is TRBV18 and J usage is TRBJ1-6, with a tentative D call TRBD1 (5 bases). CDR1 KGHSH and CDR2 LQKENI come from the germline V gene. V was pared by 6 bases and J by 7 bases, with 19 bases between. This CDR3 is 16 amino acids long. CDR3 protein: CASSDLGRGVNSPLHF. The CDR3 DNA follows: TGTGCCAGCTCCGATCTCGGCCGGGGGGTAAATTCACCCCTCCACTTT.

The CDR3 nucleotides read TGCGCCAGCAGCACCGGGACTAGCGGTTACAATGAGCAGTTCTTC. It translates to CASSTGTSGYNEQFF. The chain combines TRBV4-1 with TRBJ2-1; 11 bases match TRBD2. Germline CDR1 is MGHRA and CDR2 is YSYEKL. This CDR3 spans 15 amino acids. Trimming removed 5 bases from V and 4 bases from J; junction bases left unmatched: 4.

The chain is built from TRBV6-1 and TRBJ2-3; 10 bases align to TRBD2. V lost 4 bases to trimming and J lost 3 bases; unmatched junction nucleotides: 7. CDR3 length equals 16 residues. CDR1 and CDR2 from the germline V gene are MNHNS and SASEGT. CDR3 sequence reads: CASSAVASGSTDTQYF. In DNA form, the CDR3 reads TGTGCCAGCAGTGCCGTTGCTAGCGGGAGTACAGATACGCAGTATTTT.

This clone has only one observation. The chain has TRBV28 and TRBJ2-2; D may be TRBD2 (6 bases). The germline V gene has CDR1 MDHEN and CDR2 SYDVKM. The CDR3 loop spans 16 amino acids. V gave up 6 bases and J gave up 0 bases, with 14 bases separating them. In DNA form, the CDR3 reads TGTGCCAGCAGCGTCACCGGGACTGCGAACACCGGGGAGCTGTTTTTT. Residues: CASSVTGTANTGELFF.

The chain employs TRBV7-8 and TRBJ2-7; possibly TRBD1 for D (7 bases). CDR3 size: 13 residues. The V gene lost 1 base and the J gene lost 12 bases, with 16 bases spanning the gap. Germline V gene lookup returns CDR1 SGHVS and CDR2 FQNEAQ. The CDR3 DNA reads as TGTGCCAGCAGCTTAGTAGGGGGGACAGTTCTGTACTTC. Protein: CASSLVGGTVLYF.

V is TRBV7-8 and J is TRBJ1-5; perhaps TRBD1 as D (6 bases). V gave up 5 bases and J gave up 5 bases, with 16 bases separating them. Germline lookup yields CDR1 SGHVS and CDR2 FQNEAQ. The CDR3 is 15 residues long. CDR3 coding DNA: TGTGCCAGCAGCCGTACGACAGGAAGCTATCAGCCCCAGCATTTT. Its translation: CASSRTTGSYQPQHF.

This rearrangement joins TRBV28 to TRBJ1-1, with D possibly matching TRBD1 (6 bases). The germline gives CDR1 MDHEN, CDR2 SYDVKM. The V and J ends lost 7 bases and 4 bases respectively, with 22 bases between them. The CDR3 has 16 amino acids. CDR3: CASTPVGQGLGTEAFF. CDR3 bases: TGTGCCAGCACCCCGGTGGGGCAGGGGTTGGGCACTGAAGCTTTCTTT.

The genes are TRBV28 and TRBJ2-1; 7 bases match TRBD1. CDR1 and CDR2 from the germline V gene are MDHEN and SYDVKM. V gave up 3 bases and J gave up 5 bases; unmatched junction bases: 7. This CDR3 has 15 residues. For the CDR3, the DNA is TGTGCCAGCAGTTTCCTAGACAGGGACGACAATGAGCAGTTCTTC. Protein: CASSFLDRDDNEQFF.

The V call is TRBV10-3, the J call TRBJ1-1; 8 bases line up with TRBD1. J lost 6 bases, V lost 6 bases, and 15 bases had no gene match. The CDR3 runs to 16 residues. From germline, CDR1 is ENHRY and CDR2 SYGVKD. The CDR3 bases are TGTGCCATCAGGGAAGCCCCGGGACAGGCCGGCGCTGAAGCTTTCTTT. Its translation: CAIREAPGQAGAEAFF.

V is TRBV19 and J is TRBJ1-6; weak D call: TRBD1 (5 bases). The length of the CDR3 is 15 residues. The germline V gene encodes CDR1 LNHDA and CDR2 SQIVND (reference sequence). V was cut by 6 bases and J by 13 bases, with 22 bases left in between. Here the CDR3 DNA reads TGTGCCAGTAGAGGGGTGGGGCCTGGCGACTCTCCCCTCCACTTT. Translated, it gives CASRGVGPGDSPLHF.

V gene TRBV29-1 combines with J gene TRBJ1-2; D is ambiguous. This CDR3 comprises 11 residues. Germline V lookup: CDR1 SQVTM, CDR2 ANQGSEA. V was cut by 5 bases and J by 5 bases, with 9 bases left in between. The CDR3 DNA follows: TGCAGCGTTTCCTCGGGGTATGGCTACACCTTC. Translating gives CSVSSGYGYTF.

The chain couples TRBV5-4 to TRBJ2-7, with D unresolved. The CDR3 consists of 12 residues. Germline lookup yields CDR1 SGHNT and CDR2 YYREEE (reference sequence). The V and J ends lost 4 bases and 2 bases respectively, with 7 bases between them. CDR3 amino acids: CASSHDTYEQYF. The CDR3 DNA is TGTGCCAGCAGCCATGACACCTACGAGCAGTACTTC. The full variable domain, with the rest looked up from reference TRBV5-4 and TRBJ2-7, is ETGVTQSPTHLIKTRGQQVTLRCSSQSGHNTVSWYQQALGQGPQFIFQYYREEENGRGNFPPRFSGLQFPNYSSELNVNALELDDSALYLCASSHDTYEQYFGPGTRLTVT.

The chain combines TRBV30 with TRBJ2-1; tentative D call: TRBD1 (5 bases). The V end was cut by 7 bases, the J end by 2 bases, with 15 bases between. CDR1 and CDR2 (germline): GTSNPN, SVGIG (reference sequence). This CDR3 is built from 14 residues. The DNA of the CDR3 is TGTGCCTCCCGCCATGCAGGGCCCTACAATGAGCAGTTCTTC. This sequence encodes CASRHAGPYNEQFF.